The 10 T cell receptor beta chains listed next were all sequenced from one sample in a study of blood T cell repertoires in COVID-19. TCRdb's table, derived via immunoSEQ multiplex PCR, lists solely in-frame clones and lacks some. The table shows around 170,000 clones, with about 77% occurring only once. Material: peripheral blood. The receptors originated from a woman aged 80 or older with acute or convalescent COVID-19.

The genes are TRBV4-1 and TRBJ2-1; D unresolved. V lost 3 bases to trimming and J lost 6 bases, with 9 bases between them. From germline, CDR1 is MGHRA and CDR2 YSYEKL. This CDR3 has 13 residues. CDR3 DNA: TGCGCCAGCAGCCAGAACGCAGGCAATGAGCAGTTCTTC. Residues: CASSQNAGNEQFF.

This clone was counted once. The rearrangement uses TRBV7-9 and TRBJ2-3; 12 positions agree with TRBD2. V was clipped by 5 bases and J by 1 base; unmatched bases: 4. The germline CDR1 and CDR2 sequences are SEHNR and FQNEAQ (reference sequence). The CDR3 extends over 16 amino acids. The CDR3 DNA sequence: TGTGCCAGCAGCACCAGACTAGCGGGGGGCACAGATACGCAGTATTTT. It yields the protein CASSTRLAGGTDTQYF.

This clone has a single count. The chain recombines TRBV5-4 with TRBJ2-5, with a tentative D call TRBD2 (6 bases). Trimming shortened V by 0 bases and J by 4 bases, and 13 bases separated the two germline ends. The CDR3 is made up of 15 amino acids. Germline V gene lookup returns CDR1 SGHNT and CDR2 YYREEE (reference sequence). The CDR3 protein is CASSLVLASGETQYF. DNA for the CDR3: TGTGCCAGCAGCTTGGTGCTAGCGAGTGGAGAGACCCAGTACTTC.

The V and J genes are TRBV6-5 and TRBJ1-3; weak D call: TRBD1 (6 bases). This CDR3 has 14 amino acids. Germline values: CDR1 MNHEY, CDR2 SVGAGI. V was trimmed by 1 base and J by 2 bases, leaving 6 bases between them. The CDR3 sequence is CASSYYRAGNTIYF. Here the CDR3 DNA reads TGTGCCAGCAGTTACTACAGGGCTGGAAACACCATATATTTT.

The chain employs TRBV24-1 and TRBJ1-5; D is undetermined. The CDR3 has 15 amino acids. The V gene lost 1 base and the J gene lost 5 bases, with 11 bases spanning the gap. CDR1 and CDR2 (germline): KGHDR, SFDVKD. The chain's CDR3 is CATSDLSGNYQPQHF. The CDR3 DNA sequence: TGTGCCACCAGTGATTTATCCGGGAACTATCAGCCCCAGCATTTT.

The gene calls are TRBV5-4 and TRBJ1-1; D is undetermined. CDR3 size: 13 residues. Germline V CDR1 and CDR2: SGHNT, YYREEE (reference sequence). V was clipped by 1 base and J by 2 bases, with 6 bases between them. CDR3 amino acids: CASSLTANTEAFF. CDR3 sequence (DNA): TGTGCCAGCAGCTTGACAGCTAACACTGAAGCTTTCTTT. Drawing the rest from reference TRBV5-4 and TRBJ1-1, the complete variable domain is ETGVTQSPTHLIKTRGQQVTLRCSSQSGHNTVSWYQQALGQGPQFIFQYYREEENGRGNFPPRFSGLQFPNYSSELNVNALELDDSALYLCASSLTANTEAFFGQGTRLTVV.

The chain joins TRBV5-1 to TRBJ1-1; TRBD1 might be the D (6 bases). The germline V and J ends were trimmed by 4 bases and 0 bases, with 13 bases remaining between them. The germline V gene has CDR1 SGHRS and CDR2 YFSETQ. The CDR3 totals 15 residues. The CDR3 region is CASSQQGTLNTEAFF. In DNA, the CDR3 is TGCGCCAGCAGCCAGCAGGGGACCTTGAACACTGAAGCTTTCTTT.

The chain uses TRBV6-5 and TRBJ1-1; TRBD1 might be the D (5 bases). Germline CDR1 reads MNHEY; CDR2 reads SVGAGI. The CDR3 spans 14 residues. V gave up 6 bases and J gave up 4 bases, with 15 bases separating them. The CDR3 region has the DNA TGTGCCAGCAGCGTTGGGGGGGTCGGCACTGAAGCTTTCTTT. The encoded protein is CASSVGGVGTEAFF.

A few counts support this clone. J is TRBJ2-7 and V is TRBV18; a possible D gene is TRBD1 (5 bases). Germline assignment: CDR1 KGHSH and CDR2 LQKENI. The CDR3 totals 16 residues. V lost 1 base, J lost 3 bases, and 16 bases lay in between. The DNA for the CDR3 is TGTGCCAGCTCACCACGAATGGGCCAGGGCAACTACGAGCAGTACTTC. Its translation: CASSPRMGQGNYEQYF.

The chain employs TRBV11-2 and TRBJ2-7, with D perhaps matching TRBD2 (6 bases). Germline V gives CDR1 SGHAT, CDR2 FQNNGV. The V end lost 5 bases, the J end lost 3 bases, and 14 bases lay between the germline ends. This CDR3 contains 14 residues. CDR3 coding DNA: TGTGCCAGCAGCAAAACCGGGACTTACTACGAGCAGTACTTC. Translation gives CASSKTGTYYEQYF. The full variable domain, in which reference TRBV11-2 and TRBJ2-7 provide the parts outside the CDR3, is EAGVAQSPRYKIIEKRQSVAFWCNPISGHATLYWYQQILGQGPKLLIQFQNNGVVDDSQLPKDRFSAERLKGVDSTLKIQPAKLEDSAVYLCASSKTGTYYEQYFGPGTRLTVT.